Listed below are T cell receptor beta chains from one sample, sequenced in a study of cytomegalovirus exposure and HLA in healthy donors. The protocol was immunoSEQ multiplex PCR, while the TCRdb copy is restricted to in-frame clones and leaves out a portion. The sample lists some 110,000 clones; about 70% were seen once. Material: PBMCs. All receptors come from a woman in her twenties or thirties in good health and CMV-seronegative. Each CDR3 is given with its conserved first and last residue. Each record gives: clone size, V gene, J gene, D gene, CDR3 protein, CDR3 DNA. The D gene is left open where the match is weak. Not every row has a clone size; where given, it reads once, few, many or a size class.

size: NA; V: TRBV5-1; J: TRBJ2-1; D: TRBD2; CDR3: CASSGTSGRDNEQFF; DNA: TGCGCCAGTTCCGGGACTAGCGGGAGAGATAATGAGCAGTTCTTC
size: once; V: TRBV6-5; J: TRBJ2-1; D: NA; CDR3: CASSSGRSYNEQFF; DNA: TGTGCCAGCAGCTCCGGGAGATCCTACAATGAGCAGTTCTTC
size: once; V: TRBV18; J: TRBJ1-5; D: NA; CDR3: CASSPDRIDQPQHF; DNA: TGTGCCAGCTCACCCGACAGGATCGATCAGCCCCAGCATTTT
size: once; V: TRBV6-4; J: TRBJ2-3; D: TRBD2; CDR3: CASSDSNSAKREPDTQYF; DNA: TGTGCCAGCAGTGACTCGAACAGCGCGAAGCGGGAGCCAGATACGCAGTATTTT
size: few; V: TRBV6-6; J: TRBJ2-4; D: NA; CDR3: CASSEGSKNIQYF; DNA: TGTGCCAGCAGCGAGGGTTCCAAAAACATTCAGTACTTC
size: few; V: TRBV6-5; J: TRBJ1-6; D: TRBD1; CDR3: CASSLGTGGNSPLHF; DNA: TGTGCCAGCAGCCTAGGGACAGGAGGCAATTCACCCCTCCACTTT
size: NA; V: TRBV5-6; J: TRBJ2-3; D: NA; CDR3: CASRYSTDTQYF; DNA: TGTGCCAGCAGATATAGCACAGATACGCAGTATTTT
size: few; V: TRBV15; J: TRBJ1-2; D: TRBD1; CDR3: CATSRDRTGFYGYTF; DNA: TGTGCCACCAGCAGAGATCGGACAGGGTTCTATGGCTACACCTTC
size: NA; V: TRBV29-1; J: TRBJ1-4; D: NA; CDR3: CSVLGQATNEKLFF; DNA: TGCAGCGTTTTGGGACAAGCAACTAATGAAAAACTGTTTTTT
size: NA; V: TRBV6-1; J: TRBJ2-2; D: NA; CDR3: CASSETATPTGELFF; DNA: TGTGCCAGCAGTGAGACAGCTACCCCCACCGGGGAGCTGTTTTTT
size: NA; V: TRBV6-5; J: TRBJ1-2; D: NA; CDR3: CASRGWRWDYGYTF; DNA: TGTGCCAGCCGGGGGTGGAGGTGGGACTATGGCTACACCTTC
size: NA; V: TRBV5-1; J: TRBJ1-3; D: NA; CDR3: CASSRGDWGKGNTIYF; DNA: TGCGCCAGCAGCCGCGGGGATTGGGGGAAGGGAAACACCATATATTTT
size: NA; V: TRBV27; J: TRBJ2-1; D: TRBD1; CDR3: CASSLLGGGEQFF; DNA: TGTGCCAGCAGTTTATTAGGGGGCGGTGAGCAGTTCTTC
size: NA; V: TRBV29-1; J: TRBJ2-7; D: NA; CDR3: CSARTELAYEQYF; DNA: TGCAGTGCCCGGACAGAGCTTGCCTACGAGCAGTACTTC
size: NA; V: TRBV13; J: TRBJ1-2; D: NA; CDR3: CASSSYRDSKHGNYGYTF; DNA: TGTGCCAGCAGCTCCTACCGGGACTCAAAGCATGGTAACTATGGCTACACCTTC
size: few; V: TRBV30; J: TRBJ1-2; D: NA; CDR3: CAWSPGADGYTF; DNA: TGTGCCTGGAGTCCAGGGGCCGACGGCTACACCTTC
size: NA; V: TRBV4-3; J: TRBJ1-4; D: TRBD1; CDR3: CASSQDRQGARKLFF; DNA: TGCGCCAGCAGCCAAGATCGACAGGGGGCGCGGAAACTGTTTTTT
size: NA; V: TRBV5-1; J: TRBJ2-5; D: NA; CDR3: CASSLAVSAIQETQYF; DNA: TGCGCCAGCAGCTTGGCCGTTAGCGCAATCCAAGAGACCCAGTACTTC
size: few; V: TRBV4-1; J: TRBJ1-1; D: TRBD1; CDR3: CASSQGLRTGAMNTEAFF; DNA: TGCGCCAGCAGCCAAGGACTACGGACAGGTGCTATGAACACTGAAGCTTTCTTT
size: few; V: TRBV5-4; J: TRBJ1-1; D: NA; CDR3: CASSLGGRVDTEAFF; DNA: TGTGCCAGCAGCTTGGGGGGCAGGGTAGACACTGAAGCTTTCTTT
size: once; V: TRBV9; J: TRBJ2-7; D: TRBD1; CDR3: CASSSRDRGIYEQYF; DNA: TGTGCCAGCAGCTCCCGGGACAGGGGGATTTACGAGCAGTACTTC
size: NA; V: TRBV6-6; J: TRBJ2-5; D: NA; CDR3: CASSTLMAVTPGTQYF; DNA: TGTGCCAGCAGCACTTTGATGGCCGTTACACCGGGGACCCAGTACTTC
size: NA; V: TRBV4-2; J: TRBJ1-1; D: TRBD1; CDR3: CASRWQGVSTEAFF; DNA: TGTGCCAGCAGGTGGCAGGGGGTGAGCACTGAAGCTTTCTTT
size: NA; V: TRBV7-9; J: TRBJ2-7; D: NA; CDR3: CASSLARDGYEQYF; DNA: TGTGCCAGCAGCTTAGCGCGGGACGGCTACGAGCAGTACTTC
size: NA; V: TRBV2; J: TRBJ1-4; D: TRBD1; CDR3: CASNRDREDEKLFF; DNA: TGTGCCAGCAACCGGGACAGGGAAGATGAAAAACTGTTTTTT
size: NA; V: TRBV4-2; J: TRBJ2-7; D: NA; CDR3: CASSQDRRDEQYF; DNA: TGTGCCAGCAGCCAAGATCGGAGGGACGAGCAGTACTTC
size: NA; V: TRBV7-8; J: TRBJ2-7; D: NA; CDR3: CASSVSWGAQSYEQYF; DNA: TGTGCCAGCAGCGTCTCATGGGGCGCCCAATCCTACGAGCAGTACTTC